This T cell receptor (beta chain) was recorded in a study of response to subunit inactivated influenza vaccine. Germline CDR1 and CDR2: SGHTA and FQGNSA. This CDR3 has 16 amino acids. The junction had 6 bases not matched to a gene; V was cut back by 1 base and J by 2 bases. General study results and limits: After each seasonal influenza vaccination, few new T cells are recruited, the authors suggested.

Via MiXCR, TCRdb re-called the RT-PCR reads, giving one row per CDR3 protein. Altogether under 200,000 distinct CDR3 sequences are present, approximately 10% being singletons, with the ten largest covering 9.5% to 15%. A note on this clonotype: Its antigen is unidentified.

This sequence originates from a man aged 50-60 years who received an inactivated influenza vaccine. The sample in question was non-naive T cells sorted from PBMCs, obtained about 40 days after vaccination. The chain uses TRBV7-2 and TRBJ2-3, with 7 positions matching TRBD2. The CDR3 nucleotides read TGTGCCAGCAGCTTAGAGGCGCGGGGGATCACAGATACGCAGTATTTT. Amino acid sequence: CASSLEARGITDTQYF.